Presented here are 7 T cell receptor beta chains from one specimen sequenced in a study of PD-1 blockade in mismatch repair-deficient tumors. Produced via immunoSEQ multiplex PCR; TCRdb's table is partial and in-frame only. This sample carries about 110,000 clones, 60% to 85% of them seen once, and the ten largest clones take approximately 4.7%. The material was peripheral blood, obtained around 60 weeks after starting pembrolizumab. All receptors come from an adult with mismatch repair-deficient cancer.

This chain joins TRBV10-3 and TRBJ2-1; D might be TRBD1 (6 bases). Per the germline V gene, CDR1 is ENHRY and CDR2 is SYGVKD. This CDR3 comprises 13 residues. Trimming stripped 10 bases from V and 5 bases from J, with 15 bases between. This chain's CDR3 is CANMGQGNNEQFF. CDR3 nucleotide sequence: TGTGCCAACATGGGGCAGGGGAACAATGAGCAGTTCTTC.

This rearrangement joins TRBV10-2 to TRBJ1-3; D not resolved. V was cut by 7 bases and J by 0 bases, with 13 bases left in between. The CDR3 runs 15 residues. Looked up from germline, CDR1 is WSHSY and CDR2 is SAAADI. In DNA form, the CDR3 reads TGCGCCAGCATAGGCCGGGAGGGCTCTGGAAACACCATATATTTT. As protein: CASIGREGSGNTIYF.

This rearrangement joins TRBV11-3 to TRBJ1-1; maybe TRBD1 (6 bases). This CDR3 contains 13 residues. Between the trimmed V and J ends, which lost 5 bases and 4 bases, there was a span of 11 bases. Germline loops: CDR1 SGHNT, CDR2 YENEEA. CDR3 loop: CASSREGGTEAFF. The CDR3 DNA is TGTGCCAGCAGCCGAGAGGGGGGCACTGAAGCTTTCTTT.

V and J are TRBV5-4 and TRBJ1-1; D call uncertain. The CDR3 length is 15 residues. Germline CDR1 is SGHNT and CDR2 is YYREEE (reference sequence). The V gene lost 2 bases and the J gene lost 7 bases, with 18 bases spanning the gap. The CDR3 loop reads CASSFRKFTPGEAFF. Written as DNA, the CDR3 is TGTGCCAGCAGCTTTAGAAAATTCACGCCTGGTGAAGCTTTCTTT. Full variable domain (outside the CDR3, taken from reference TRBV5-4 and TRBJ1-1): ETGVTQSPTHLIKTRGQQVTLRCSSQSGHNTVSWYQQALGQGPQFIFQYYREEENGRGNFPPRFSGLQFPNYSSELNVNALELDDSALYLCASSFRKFTPGEAFFGQGTRLTVV.

The rearrangement links TRBV18 to TRBJ1-2, with a tentative D call TRBD1 (5 bases). V was trimmed by 3 bases and J by 0 bases, leaving 17 bases between them. The CDR3 has 17 amino acids. CDR1 and CDR2 from the germline V gene are KGHSH and LQKENI. The CDR3, as DNA: TGTGCCAGCTCACCGGTTCTCGCGGACATAGCTAACTATGGCTACACCTTC. It codes for CASSPVLADIANYGYTF. Complete variable domain (other parts from reference TRBV18 and TRBJ1-2): NAGVMQNPRHLVRRRGQEARLRCSPMKGHSHVYWYRQLPEEGLKFMVYLQKENIIDESGMPKERFSAEFPKEGPSILRIQQVVRGDSAAYFCASSPVLADIANYGYTFGSGTRLTVV.

The V gene is TRBV5-1, the J gene TRBJ2-7; 12 bases agree with TRBD2. The CDR3 loop spans 18 amino acids. The V gene end was trimmed by 4 bases and the J gene end by 5 bases; junction bases not matched to a gene: 16. The germline CDR1 and CDR2 sequences are SGHRS and YFSETQ. CDR3 DNA: TGCGCCAGCAGCCGGGGACTAGCGGGTTCCCGCGTCATCCACGAGCAGTACTTC. Encoded protein: CASSRGLAGSRVIHEQYF.

This rearrangement joins TRBV15 to TRBJ1-2; possible D gene TRBD1, 6 bases. Trimming removed 3 bases at V and 8 bases at J, with 19 bases between. The CDR3 has 15 residues. Germline V lookup: CDR1 LNHNV, CDR2 YYDKDF (reference sequence). The CDR3 coding sequence is TGTGCCACCAGCAGGAGACAGGATCGCGGGGGCGGCTACACCTTC. It codes for CATSRRQDRGGGYTF.